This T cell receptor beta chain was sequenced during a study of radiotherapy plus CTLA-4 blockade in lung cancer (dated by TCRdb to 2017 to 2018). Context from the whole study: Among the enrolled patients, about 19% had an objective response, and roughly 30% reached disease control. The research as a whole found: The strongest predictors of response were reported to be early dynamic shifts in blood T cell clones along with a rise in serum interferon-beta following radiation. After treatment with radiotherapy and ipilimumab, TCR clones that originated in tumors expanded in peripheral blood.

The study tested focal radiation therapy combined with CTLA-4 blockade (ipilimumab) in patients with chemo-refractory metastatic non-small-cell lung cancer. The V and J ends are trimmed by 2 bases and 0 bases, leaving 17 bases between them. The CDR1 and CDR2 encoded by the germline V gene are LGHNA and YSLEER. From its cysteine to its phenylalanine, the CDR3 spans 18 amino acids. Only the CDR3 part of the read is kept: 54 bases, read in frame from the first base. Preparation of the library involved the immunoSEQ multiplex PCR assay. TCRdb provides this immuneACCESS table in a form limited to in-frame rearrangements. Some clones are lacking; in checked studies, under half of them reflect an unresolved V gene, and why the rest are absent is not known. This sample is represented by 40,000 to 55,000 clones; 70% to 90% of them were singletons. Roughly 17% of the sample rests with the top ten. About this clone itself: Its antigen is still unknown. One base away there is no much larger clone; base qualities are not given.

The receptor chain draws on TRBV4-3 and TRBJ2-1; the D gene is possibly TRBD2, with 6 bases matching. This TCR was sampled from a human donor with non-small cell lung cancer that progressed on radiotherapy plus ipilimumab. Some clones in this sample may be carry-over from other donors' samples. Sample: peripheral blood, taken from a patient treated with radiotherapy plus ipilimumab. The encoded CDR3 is CASSQTLGTVNSYNEQFF. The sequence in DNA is TGCGCCAGCAGCCAAACATTAGGGACTGTCAACTCCTACAATGAGCAGTTCTTC.